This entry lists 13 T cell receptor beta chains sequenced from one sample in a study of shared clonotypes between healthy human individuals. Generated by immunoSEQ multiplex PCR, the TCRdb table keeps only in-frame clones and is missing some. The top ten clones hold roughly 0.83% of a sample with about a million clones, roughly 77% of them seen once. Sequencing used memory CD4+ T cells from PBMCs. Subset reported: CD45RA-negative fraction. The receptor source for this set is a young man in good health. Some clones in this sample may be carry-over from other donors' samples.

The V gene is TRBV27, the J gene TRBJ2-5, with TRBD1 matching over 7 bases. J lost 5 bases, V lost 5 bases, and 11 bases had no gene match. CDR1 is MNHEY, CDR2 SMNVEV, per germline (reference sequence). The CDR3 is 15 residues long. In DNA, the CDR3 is TGTGCCAGCAGTCAACCGGGACAGTCAATGGAGACCCAGTACTTC. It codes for CASSQPGQSMETQYF.

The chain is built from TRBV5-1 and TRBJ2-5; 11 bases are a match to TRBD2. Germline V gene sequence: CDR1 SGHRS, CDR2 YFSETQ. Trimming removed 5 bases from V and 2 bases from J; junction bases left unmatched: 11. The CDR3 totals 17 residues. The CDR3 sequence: CASSSTASGRIQETQYF. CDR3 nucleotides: TGCGCCAGCAGTAGTACGGCTAGCGGGAGGATACAAGAGACCCAGTACTTC.

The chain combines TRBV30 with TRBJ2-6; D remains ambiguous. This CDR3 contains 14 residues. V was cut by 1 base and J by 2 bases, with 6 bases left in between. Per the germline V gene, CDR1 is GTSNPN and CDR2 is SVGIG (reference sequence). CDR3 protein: CAWSAVTGANVLTF. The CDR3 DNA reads TGTGCCTGGAGTGCGGTTACTGGGGCCAACGTCCTGACTTTC.

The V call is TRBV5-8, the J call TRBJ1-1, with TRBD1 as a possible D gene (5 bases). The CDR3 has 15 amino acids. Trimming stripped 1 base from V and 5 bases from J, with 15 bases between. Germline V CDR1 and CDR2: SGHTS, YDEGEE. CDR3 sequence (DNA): TGTGCCAGCAGCTTGACCGGGGCGAGGGGAACTGAAGCTTTCTTT. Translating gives CASSLTGARGTEAFF.

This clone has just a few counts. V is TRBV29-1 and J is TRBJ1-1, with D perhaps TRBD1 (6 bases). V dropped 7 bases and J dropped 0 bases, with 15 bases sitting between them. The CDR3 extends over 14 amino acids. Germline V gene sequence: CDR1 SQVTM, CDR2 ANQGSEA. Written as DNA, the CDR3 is TGCAGCGCTGAGGGGGGCAGATTGAACACTGAAGCTTTCTTT. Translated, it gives CSAEGGRLNTEAFF.

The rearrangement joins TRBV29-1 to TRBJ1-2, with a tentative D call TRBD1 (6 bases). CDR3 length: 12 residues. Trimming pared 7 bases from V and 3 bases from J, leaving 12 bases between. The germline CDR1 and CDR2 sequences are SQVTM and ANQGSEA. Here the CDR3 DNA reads TGCAGCGCTACAGGGTCCGACTATGGCTACACCTTC. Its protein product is CSATGSDYGYTF.

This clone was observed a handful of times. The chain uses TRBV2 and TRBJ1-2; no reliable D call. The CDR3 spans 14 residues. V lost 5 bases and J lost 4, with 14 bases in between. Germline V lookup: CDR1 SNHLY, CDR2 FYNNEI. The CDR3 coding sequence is TGTGCCAGCAGTAGAGATCGGGCGGGCTATGGCTACACCTTC. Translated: CASSRDRAGYGYTF.

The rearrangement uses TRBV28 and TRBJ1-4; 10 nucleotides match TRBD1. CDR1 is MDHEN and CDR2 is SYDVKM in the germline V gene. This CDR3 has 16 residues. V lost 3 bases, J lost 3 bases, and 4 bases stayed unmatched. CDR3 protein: CASSFVGTGANEKLFF. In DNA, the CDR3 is TGTGCCAGCAGTTTTGTTGGGACAGGGGCTAATGAAAAACTGTTTTTT.

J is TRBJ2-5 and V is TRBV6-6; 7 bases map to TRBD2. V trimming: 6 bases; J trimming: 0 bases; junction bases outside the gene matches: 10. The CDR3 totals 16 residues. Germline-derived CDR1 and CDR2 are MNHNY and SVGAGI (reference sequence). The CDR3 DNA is TGTGCCAGCAGACGACAAGCGGGACCTCACCAAGAGACCCAGTACTTC. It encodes CASRRQAGPHQETQYF.

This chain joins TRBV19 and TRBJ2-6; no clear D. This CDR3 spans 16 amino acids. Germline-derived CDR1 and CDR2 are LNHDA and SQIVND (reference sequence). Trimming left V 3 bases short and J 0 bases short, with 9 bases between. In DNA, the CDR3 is TGTGCCAGTAGTATTGAGGCAGTCTCTGGGGCCAACGTCCTGACTTTC. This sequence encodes CASSIEAVSGANVLTF. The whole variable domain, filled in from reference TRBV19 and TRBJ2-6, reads DGGITQSPKYLFRKEGQNVTLSCEQNLNHDAMYWYRQDPGQGLRLIYYSQIVNDFQKGDIAEGYSVSREKKESFPLTVTSAQKNPTAFYLCASSIEAVSGANVLTFGAGSRLTVL.

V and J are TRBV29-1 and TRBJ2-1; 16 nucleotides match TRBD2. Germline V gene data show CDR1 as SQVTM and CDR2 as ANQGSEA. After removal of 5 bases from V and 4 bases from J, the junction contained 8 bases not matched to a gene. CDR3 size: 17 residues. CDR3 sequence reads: CSVLPGLAGGMYNEQFF. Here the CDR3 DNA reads TGCAGCGTTTTACCGGGACTAGCGGGAGGGATGTACAATGAGCAGTTCTTC.

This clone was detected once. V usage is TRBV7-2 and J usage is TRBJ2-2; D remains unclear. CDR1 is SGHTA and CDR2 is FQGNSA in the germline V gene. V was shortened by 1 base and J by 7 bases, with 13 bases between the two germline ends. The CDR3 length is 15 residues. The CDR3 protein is CASSLGSGLSGELFF. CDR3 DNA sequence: TGTGCCAGCAGCTTAGGTTCCGGGTTAAGCGGGGAGCTGTTTTTT.

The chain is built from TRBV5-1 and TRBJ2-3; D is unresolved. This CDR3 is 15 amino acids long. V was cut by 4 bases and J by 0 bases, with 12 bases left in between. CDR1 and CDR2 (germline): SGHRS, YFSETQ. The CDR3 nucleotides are TGCGCCAGCAGCGTAATAGCCCAAAGCACAGATACGCAGTATTTT. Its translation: CASSVIAQSTDTQYF.